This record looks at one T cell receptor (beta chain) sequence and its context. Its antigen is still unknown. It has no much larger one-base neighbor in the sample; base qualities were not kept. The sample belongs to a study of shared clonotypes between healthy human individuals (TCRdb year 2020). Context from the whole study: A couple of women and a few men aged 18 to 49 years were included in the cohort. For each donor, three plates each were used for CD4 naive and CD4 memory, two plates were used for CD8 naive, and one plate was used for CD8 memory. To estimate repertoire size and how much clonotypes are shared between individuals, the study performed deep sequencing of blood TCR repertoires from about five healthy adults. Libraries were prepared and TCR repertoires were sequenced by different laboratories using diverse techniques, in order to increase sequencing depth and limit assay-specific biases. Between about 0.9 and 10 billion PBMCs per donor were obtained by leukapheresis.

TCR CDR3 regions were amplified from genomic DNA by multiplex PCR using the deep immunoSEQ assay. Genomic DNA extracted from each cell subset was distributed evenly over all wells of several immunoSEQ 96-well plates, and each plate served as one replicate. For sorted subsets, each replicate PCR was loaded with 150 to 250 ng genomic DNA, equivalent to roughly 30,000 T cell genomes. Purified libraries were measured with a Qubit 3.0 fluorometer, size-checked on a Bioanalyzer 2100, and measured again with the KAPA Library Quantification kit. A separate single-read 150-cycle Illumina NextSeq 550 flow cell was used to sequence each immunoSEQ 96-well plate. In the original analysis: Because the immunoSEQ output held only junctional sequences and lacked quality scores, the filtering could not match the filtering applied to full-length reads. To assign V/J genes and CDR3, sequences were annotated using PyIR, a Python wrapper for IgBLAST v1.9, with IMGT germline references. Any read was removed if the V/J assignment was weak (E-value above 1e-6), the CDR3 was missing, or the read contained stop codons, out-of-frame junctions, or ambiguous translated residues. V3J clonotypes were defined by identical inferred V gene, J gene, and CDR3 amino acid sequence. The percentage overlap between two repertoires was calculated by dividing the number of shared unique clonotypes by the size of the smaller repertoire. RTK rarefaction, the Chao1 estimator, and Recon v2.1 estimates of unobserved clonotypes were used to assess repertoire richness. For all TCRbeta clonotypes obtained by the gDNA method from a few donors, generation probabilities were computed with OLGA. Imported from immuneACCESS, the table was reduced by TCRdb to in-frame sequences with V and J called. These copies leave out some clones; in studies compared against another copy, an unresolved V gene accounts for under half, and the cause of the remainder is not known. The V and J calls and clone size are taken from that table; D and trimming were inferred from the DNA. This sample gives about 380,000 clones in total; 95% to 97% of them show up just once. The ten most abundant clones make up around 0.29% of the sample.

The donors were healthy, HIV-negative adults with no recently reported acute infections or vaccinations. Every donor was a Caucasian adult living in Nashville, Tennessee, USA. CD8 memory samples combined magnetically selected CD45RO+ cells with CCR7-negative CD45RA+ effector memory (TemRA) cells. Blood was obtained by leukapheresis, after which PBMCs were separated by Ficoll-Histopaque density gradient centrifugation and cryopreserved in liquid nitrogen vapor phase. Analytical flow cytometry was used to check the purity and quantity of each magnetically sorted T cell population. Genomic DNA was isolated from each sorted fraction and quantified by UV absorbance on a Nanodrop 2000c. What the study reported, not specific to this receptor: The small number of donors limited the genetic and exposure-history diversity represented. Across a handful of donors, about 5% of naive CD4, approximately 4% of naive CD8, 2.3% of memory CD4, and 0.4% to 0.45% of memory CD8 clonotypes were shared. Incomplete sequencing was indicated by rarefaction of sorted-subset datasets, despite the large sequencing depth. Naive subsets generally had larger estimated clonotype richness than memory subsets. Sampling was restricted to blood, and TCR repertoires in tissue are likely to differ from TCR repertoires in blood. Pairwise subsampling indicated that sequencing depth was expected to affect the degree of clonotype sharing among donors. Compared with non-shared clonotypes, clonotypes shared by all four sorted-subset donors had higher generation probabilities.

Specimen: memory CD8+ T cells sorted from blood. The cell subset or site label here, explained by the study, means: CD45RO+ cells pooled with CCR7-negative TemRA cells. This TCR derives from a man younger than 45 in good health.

The CDR3: CASSYEGVSYGYTF. Here is the DNA: TGTGCCAGCAGCTACGAAGGCGTGAGCTATGGCTACACCTTC. The chain is made from TRBV6-6 and TRBJ1-2, with the identity of the D gene unclear. CDR1 and CDR2, looked up from the germline V gene (reference sequence), are MNHNY and SVGAGI. There are 14 amino acids in the CDR3, from cysteine to phenylalanine inclusive. Here the CDR3 DNA is all that survives: 42 bases in frame from base 1. V and J lose 6 bases and 4 bases, and a span of 15 bases separates them.